Following are 2 T cell receptor beta chains from one sample sequenced in a study of cytomegalovirus exposure and HLA in healthy donors. PCR was performed using 60 Vbeta and 13 Jbeta primers. TCRdb's table, derived via immunoSEQ multiplex PCR, lists solely in-frame clones and lacks some. The sample spans 100,000 to 150,000 clones; the ten largest clones claim about 3.5%. The sequencing input was PBMCs. These receptor sequences come from a man in his late teens or twenties in good health and CMV-seronegative.

The rearrangement joins TRBV7-2 to TRBJ2-1; a weak D match, TRBD2 (5 bases). Germline V gene data show CDR1 as SGHTA and CDR2 as FQGNSA. The CDR3 extends over 14 amino acids. V dropped 1 base and J dropped 6 bases, with 10 bases sitting between them. CDR3 amino acids: CASSLGGAPNEQFF. DNA for the CDR3: TGTGCCAGCAGCTTAGGGGGAGCGCCCAATGAGCAGTTCTTC.

This chain links TRBV7-9 with TRBJ2-1, with D perhaps TRBD1 (5 bases). The CDR3 has 13 residues. V dropped 5 bases and J dropped 6 bases, with 11 bases sitting between them. Per the germline V gene, CDR1 is SEHNR and CDR2 is FQNEAQ (reference sequence). The CDR3 region is CASSQRQFNEQFF. The CDR3 bases are TGTGCCAGCAGCCAGCGACAGTTCAATGAGCAGTTCTTC. The full variable domain, with the rest looked up from reference TRBV7-9 and TRBJ2-1, is DTGVSQNPRHKITKRGQNVTFRCDPISEHNRLYWYRQTLGQGPEFLTYFQNEAQLEKSRLLSDRFSAERPKGSFSTLEIQRTEQGDSAMYLCASSQRQFNEQFFGPGTRLTVL.